This T cell receptor (beta chain) was captured in a study of cytomegalovirus exposure and HLA in healthy donors. Primers included in the PCR were 60 Vbeta and 13 Jbeta primers. TCRdb's table, derived via immunoSEQ multiplex PCR, lists solely in-frame clones and lacks some. The data hold about 37,000 clones, with more than 80% observed a single time. Germline CDR1 is LGHNT and CDR2 is FRNRAP. V was trimmed by 6 bases and J by 4 bases, leaving 12 bases between them. This CDR3 has 13 amino acids. The sequence was collected from a woman between 40 and 55 years old in good health and CMV-seronegative. Specimen: PBMCs. The chain is built from TRBV12-5 and TRBJ1-1; weak D call: TRBD1 (5 bases). The CDR3, as DNA: TGTGCTAGTGGGCCAGGGCGCGGCACTGAAGCTTTCTTT. Translation gives CASGPGRGTEAFF.